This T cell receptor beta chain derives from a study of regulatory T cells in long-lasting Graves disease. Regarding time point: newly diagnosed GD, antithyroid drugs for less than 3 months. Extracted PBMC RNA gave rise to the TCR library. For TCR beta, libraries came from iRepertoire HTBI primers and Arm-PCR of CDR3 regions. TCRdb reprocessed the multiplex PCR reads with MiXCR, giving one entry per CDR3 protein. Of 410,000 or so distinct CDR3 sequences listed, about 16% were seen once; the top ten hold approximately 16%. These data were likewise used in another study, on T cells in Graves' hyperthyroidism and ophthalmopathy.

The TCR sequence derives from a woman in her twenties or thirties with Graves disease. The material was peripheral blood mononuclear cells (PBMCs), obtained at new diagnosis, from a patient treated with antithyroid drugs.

The CDR3 here is CAMSPASTDTQYF. In nucleotides, the CDR3 is TGTGCCATGAGCCCAGCAAGCACAGATACGCAGTATTTT. The chain employs TRBV10-3 and TRBJ2-3; D uncertain. Trimming left V 9 bases short and J 0 bases short, with 10 bases between. The CDR3 has 13 residues. The germline V gene encodes CDR1 ENHRY and CDR2 SYGVKD.